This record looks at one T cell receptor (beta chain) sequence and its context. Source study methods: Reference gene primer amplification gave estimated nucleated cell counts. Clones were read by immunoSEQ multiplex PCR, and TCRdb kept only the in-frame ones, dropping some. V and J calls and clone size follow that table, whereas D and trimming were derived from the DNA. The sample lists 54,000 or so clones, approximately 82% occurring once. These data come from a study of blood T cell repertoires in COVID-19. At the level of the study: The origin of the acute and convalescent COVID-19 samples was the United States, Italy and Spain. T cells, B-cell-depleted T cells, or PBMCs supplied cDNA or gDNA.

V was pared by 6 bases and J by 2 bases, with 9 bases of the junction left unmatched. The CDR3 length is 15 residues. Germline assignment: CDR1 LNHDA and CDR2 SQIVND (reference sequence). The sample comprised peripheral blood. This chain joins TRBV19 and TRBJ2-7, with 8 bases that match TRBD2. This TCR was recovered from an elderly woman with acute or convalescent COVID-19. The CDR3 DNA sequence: TGTGCCAGTAGCCCGAAGGGTAGCGGGACCTACGAGCAGTACTTC. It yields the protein CASSPKGSGTYEQYF. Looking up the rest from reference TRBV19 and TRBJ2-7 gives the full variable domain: DGGITQSPKYLFRKEGQNVTLSCEQNLNHDAMYWYRQDPGQGLRLIYYSQIVNDFQKGDIAEGYSVSREKKESFPLTVTSAQKNPTAFYLCASSPKGSGTYEQYFGPGTRLTVT.